This TCR beta chain emerged from a study of post-analysis software for immune sequencing data. For the study at large: Disease trajectories encompassed relapsing-remitting, secondary progressive and progressive-relapsing multiple sclerosis.

As for this clonotype: Antigen: not known.

Study-wide points: The study found TRBV5-6, TRBV5-1 and TRBV20-1 among a few TRBV segments more frequent in patients than controls.

Between the trimmed V and J ends, which lost 3 bases and 0 bases, there was a span of 3 bases. There are 12 residues in the CDR3. CDR1 is LGHDT and CDR2 is YNNKEL in the germline V gene (reference sequence). Incorporated into the TCR beta cDNA libraries were unique molecular identifiers, which served to reduce PCR and sequencing biases. TCRdb reanalysed the PCR reads using MiXCR and keeps one entry per CDR3 protein. The sample comprises 150,000 or so distinct CDR3 sequences, roughly 40% of which are singletons, and approximately 30% rests with the top ten. V usage is TRBV3-1 and J usage is TRBJ2-7; no reliable D call. The sequences come from blood, collected after autologous hematopoietic stem cell transplantation. The receptor comes from a girl aged 5-17 years with multiple sclerosis. CDR3 DNA sequence: TGTGCCAGCAGCCAGCACTCCTACGAGCAGTACTTC. Residues: CASSQHSYEQYF.